This T cell receptor beta chain was identified during a study of blood T cell repertoires in COVID-19. Overall study: Collection of acute and convalescent COVID-19 samples took place in the United States, Italy and Spain. PBMCs, B-cell-depleted T cells, or T cells provided the cDNA or gDNA that made up the material.

The CDR3 contains 15 residues. The germline V and J ends were trimmed by 1 base and 0 bases, with 10 bases remaining between them. Germline V gives CDR1 MNHEY, CDR2 SVGAGI. Researchers sorted participants into cohorts using their self-reported clinical history. In the authors' methods: The authors estimated nucleated cell counts from reference gene primer amplification. The repertoire was sequenced with immunoSEQ multiplex PCR; TCRdb's copy has only in-frame clones and lacks some. V and J calls plus clone size are reproduced from that table; the DNA served to infer D and trimming. This table has some 190,000 clones, nearly 90% appearing once.

The chain combines TRBV6-5 with TRBJ2-7; D unresolved. The sample was PBMCs or T cells enriched from blood (not recorded which). This sequence originates from a woman in her thirties or forties with acute COVID-19. CDR3 loop: CASSYLNSPSYEQYF. CDR3 in DNA: TGTGCCAGCAGTTACTTGAACAGCCCCTCCTACGAGCAGTACTTC.